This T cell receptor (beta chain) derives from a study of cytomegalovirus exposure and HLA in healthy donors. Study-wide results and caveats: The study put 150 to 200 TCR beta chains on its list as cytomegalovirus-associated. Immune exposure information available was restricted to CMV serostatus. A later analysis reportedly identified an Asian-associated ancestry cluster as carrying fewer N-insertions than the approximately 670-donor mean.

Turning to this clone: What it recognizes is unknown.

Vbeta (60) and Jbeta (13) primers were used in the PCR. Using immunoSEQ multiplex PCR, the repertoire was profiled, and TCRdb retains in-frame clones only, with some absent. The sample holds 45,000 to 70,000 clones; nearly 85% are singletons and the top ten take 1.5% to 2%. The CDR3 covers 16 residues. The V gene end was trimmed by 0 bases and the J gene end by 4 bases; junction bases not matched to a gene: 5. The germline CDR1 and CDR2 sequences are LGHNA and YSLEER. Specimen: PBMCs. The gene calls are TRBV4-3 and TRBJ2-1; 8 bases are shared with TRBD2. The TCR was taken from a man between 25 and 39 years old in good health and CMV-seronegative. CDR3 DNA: TGCGCCAGCAGCCAAGATACGGGAGGGTTTTACAATGAGCAGTTCTTC. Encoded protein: CASSQDTGGFYNEQFF.